This passage covers 29 T cell receptor beta chains from one sample sequenced in a study of cytomegalovirus exposure and HLA in healthy donors. PCR involved 60 Vbeta and 13 Jbeta primers. Measured with immunoSEQ multiplex PCR; TCRdb has only the in-frame clones, and not every one. The sample has 130,000 to 150,000 clones, 65% to 80% seen once; the top ten hold around 1.3%. Sequencing was done on a sample of PBMCs. The receptors come from a male donor in good health and CMV-seropositive.

The rearrangement links TRBV28 to TRBJ2-7, with 10 bases fitting TRBD2. With 3 bases clipped from V and 0 bases from J, the junction kept 8 bases outside the gene matches. CDR3 length equals 17 residues. The germline V gene encodes CDR1 MDHEN and CDR2 SYDVKM. This CDR3 is CASSLGLARVSSYEQYF. The CDR3, as DNA: TGTGCCAGCAGTTTGGGACTAGCGCGTGTGAGCTCCTACGAGCAGTACTTC.

The chain has TRBV10-3 and TRBJ2-1; weak D call: TRBD2 (5 bases). Germline-derived CDR1 and CDR2 are ENHRY and SYGVKD. The CDR3 consists of 16 residues. The germline V and J ends were trimmed by 6 bases and 3 bases, with 18 bases remaining between them. The CDR3 loop is CAISAERTGDYNEQFF. CDR3 nucleotide sequence: TGTGCCATCAGCGCTGAGAGGACTGGAGACTACAATGAGCAGTTCTTC.

The chain recombines TRBV4-1 with TRBJ2-5; 10 bases fit TRBD1. TRBJ2-7 matches the DNA end more closely, so the J call is doubtful. Germline lookup yields CDR1 MGHRA and CDR2 YSYEKL. The CDR3 length is 16 residues. The DNA for the CDR3 is TGCGCCAGCAGCCCCGCCGGGACAGGGGTGATCTACGAGCAGTACTTC. Encoded protein: CASSPAGTGVIYEQYF.

V and J are TRBV19 and TRBJ1-1; weak D call: TRBD1 (6 bases). Germline V gene lookup returns CDR1 LNHDA and CDR2 SQIVND (reference sequence). Deletions cut 5 bases from V and 0 bases from J, with 16 bases between. The CDR3 is made up of 16 amino acids. CDR3: CASSVATRGLNTEAFF. For the CDR3, the DNA is TGTGCCAGTAGTGTCGCGACCAGGGGTCTGAACACTGAAGCTTTCTTT. The complete variable domain, with remaining parts taken from reference TRBV19 and TRBJ1-1, reads DGGITQSPKYLFRKEGQNVTLSCEQNLNHDAMYWYRQDPGQGLRLIYYSQIVNDFQKGDIAEGYSVSREKKESFPLTVTSAQKNPTAFYLCASSVATRGLNTEAFFGQGTRLTVV.

The chain has TRBV6-5 and TRBJ2-6; 8 bases are shared with TRBD1. Germline values: CDR1 MNHEY, CDR2 SVGAGI. The CDR3 runs to 15 residues. J lost 3 bases, V lost 5 bases, and 3 bases had no gene match. The CDR3 DNA is TGTGCCAGCAGTCGGGGACAGGATGGGGCCAACGTCCTGACTTTC. Translation: CASSRGQDGANVLTF.

This clone was detected only once. The V gene is TRBV19, the J gene TRBJ1-2, with D unresolved. V shed 1 base and J shed 6 bases, with 12 bases lying between them. CDR1 and CDR2 (germline): LNHDA, SQIVND (reference sequence). The CDR3 sequence is 14 residues long. The CDR3 DNA follows: TGTGCCAGTAGTATAGTGGCAGGAGGGCATGGCTACACCTTC. This codes for CASSIVAGGHGYTF.

For this clone: One junction end does not reproduce the germline sequence, and a read error may be involved. This chain joins TRBV9 and TRBJ2-7, with 12 bases identical to TRBD1. This CDR3 is built from 15 residues. CDR1 is SGDLS and CDR2 is YYNGEE in the germline V gene. CDR3 in DNA: TGTGCCAGCAGCGTGGGGACAGGGGGCTTGGGGGAGCAGTGCTTC. It encodes CASSVGTGGLGEQCF.

The genes are TRBV27 and TRBJ2-1; 7 positions agree with TRBD1. V lost 3 bases, J lost 3 bases, and 5 bases stayed unmatched. Germline V CDR1 and CDR2: MNHEY, SMNVEV (reference sequence). The CDR3 is 15 amino acids. The CDR3 region has the DNA TGTGCCAGCAGTTTGGGACAGAGTCTCTACAATGAGCAGTTCTTC. As protein: CASSLGQSLYNEQFF.

CDR3 region: CASSLAGGQNEKLFF. The CDR3 DNA follows: TGCGCCAGCAGCTTGGCTGGAGGGCAGAATGAAAAACTGTTTTTT. The V call is TRBV5-1, the J call TRBJ1-4; no definite D call. Germline lookup yields CDR1 SGHRS and CDR2 YFSETQ. The V and J ends lost 0 bases and 5 bases respectively, with 11 bases between them. The CDR3 consists of 15 residues.

The genes are TRBV25-1 and TRBJ1-3; a weak D match, TRBD1 (6 bases). In germline, CDR1 is MGHDK, CDR2 SYGVNS. There are 16 residues in the CDR3. V was trimmed by 4 bases and J by 1 base, leaving 14 bases between them. CDR3 protein: CASSAGHTASGNTIYF. CDR3 DNA sequence: TGTGCCAGCAGTGCGGGACATACAGCGTCTGGAAACACCATATATTTT.

The table lists this clone with a count of one. The gene calls are TRBV5-1 and TRBJ2-3; D is possibly TRBD2 (5 bases). Trimming took off 6 bases at V and 6 bases at J, with 11 bases between the two ends. The germline gives CDR1 SGHRS, CDR2 YFSETQ. CDR3 length: 12 residues. The CDR3: CASTTSGDTQYF. The CDR3 coding sequence is TGCGCCAGCACGACTTCGGGGGATACGCAGTATTTT.

CDR3 protein: CASSQDRGNYNEQFF. In nucleotides, the CDR3 is TGTGCCAGCAGTCAGGACAGGGGAAATTACAATGAGCAGTTCTTC. The J gene is TRBJ2-1, the V gene TRBV27, with 9 bases matching TRBD1. J lost 4 bases, V lost 5 bases, and 6 bases had no gene match. This CDR3 contains 15 residues. Germline-derived CDR1 and CDR2 are MNHEY and SMNVEV (reference sequence).

V gene TRBV6-5 combines with J gene TRBJ2-7; D is possibly TRBD2 (6 bases). Germline values: CDR1 MNHEY, CDR2 SVGAGI. CDR3 length: 14 residues. Trimming left V 0 bases short and J 7 bases short, with 13 bases between. The CDR3 nucleotides read TGTGCCAGCAGTTACTCGGACAAGGGAGGAGAGCAGTACTTC. It translates to CASSYSDKGGEQYF.

This clone was counted a single time. This chain connects TRBV5-4 to TRBJ2-7; tentative D call: TRBD2 (6 bases). The CDR3 sequence is 15 residues long. CDR1 is SGHNT and CDR2 is YYREEE in the germline V gene (reference sequence). The V end lost 0 bases, the J end lost 1 base, and 11 bases lay between the germline ends. The CDR3: CASSLEGGRSYEQYF. As DNA, the CDR3 is TGTGCCAGCAGCTTGGAGGGAGGACGGTCCTACGAGCAGTACTTC.

V usage is TRBV9 and J usage is TRBJ2-7; 7 nucleotides agree with TRBD2. With 3 bases clipped from V and 0 bases from J, the junction kept 12 bases outside the gene matches. Germline CDR1 reads SGDLS; CDR2 reads YYNGEE. The CDR3 has 17 amino acids. The CDR3 protein is CASSARDYPLGSYEQYF. CDR3 in DNA: TGTGCCAGCAGCGCCCGGGACTACCCCTTGGGCTCCTACGAGCAGTACTTC. The full variable domain, its missing parts supplied by reference TRBV9 and TRBJ2-7, is DSGVTQTPKHLITATGQRVTLRCSPRSGDLSVYWYQQSLDQGLQFLIQYYNGEERAKGNILERFSAQQFPDLHSELNLSSLELGDSALYFCASSARDYPLGSYEQYFGPGTRLTVT.

As for this clone: Other nucleotide sequences from this sample produce the same CDR3. The rearrangement links TRBV6-1 to TRBJ2-7, with TRBD1 matching over 7 bases. V dropped 5 bases and J dropped 0; count of bases not matched to a gene: 7. From germline, CDR1 is MNHNS and CDR2 SASEGT. This CDR3 is built from 15 residues. CDR3 nucleotide sequence: TGTGCCAGCAGTCAGGGACAGCAAAACTCCTACGAGCAGTACTTC. Amino acid sequence: CASSQGQQNSYEQYF.

This clone came up once. The chain couples TRBV5-6 to TRBJ2-1; 9 positions agree with TRBD2. The junction had 18 bases not matched to a gene; V was cut back by 3 bases and J by 8 bases. The CDR3 sequence is 18 residues long. The germline CDR1 and CDR2 sequences are SGHDT and YYEEEE. CDR3: CASSSSDTIAGAVYEQFF. CDR3 sequence (DNA): TGTGCCAGCAGCTCCTCAGACACGATAGCGGGAGCCGTCTATGAGCAGTTCTTC.

This sequence joins TRBV9 and TRBJ2-5; TRBD2 matches 11 bases. Trimming took 0 bases from V and 1 from J; bases not matched to a gene: 2. Germline CDR1 reads SGDLS; CDR2 reads YYNGEE. The CDR3 has 16 amino acids. As DNA, the CDR3 is TGTGCCAGCAGCGTAGGAACTAGCGGGGGCCAAGAGACCCAGTACTTC. Protein product: CASSVGTSGGQETQYF.

This rearrangement joins TRBV29-1 to TRBJ1-2; 8 nucleotides match TRBD1. The V gene end was trimmed by 3 bases and the J gene end by 5 bases; junction bases not matched to a gene: 8. Germline CDR1 is SQVTM and CDR2 is ANQGSEA. This CDR3 comprises 14 residues. The CDR3: CSVEAQGAGYGYTF. The CDR3 nucleotides read TGCAGCGTTGAGGCTCAGGGGGCTGGTTATGGCTACACCTTC.

The chain couples TRBV9 to TRBJ2-6, with 7 bases lining up with TRBD2. The CDR3 spans 18 residues. With V trimmed by 4 bases and J by 0 bases, 10 bases remained unmatched. CDR1 and CDR2 (germline): SGDLS, YYNGEE. The DNA of the CDR3 is TGTGCCAGCAGCCCACTAGCGTTCGTTGCCTCTGGGGCCAACGTCCTGACTTTC. Its translation is CASSPLAFVASGANVLTF. The entire variable domain, with the rest obtained from reference TRBV9 and TRBJ2-6, is as follows: DSGVTQTPKHLITATGQRVTLRCSPRSGDLSVYWYQQSLDQGLQFLIQYYNGEERAKGNILERFSAQQFPDLHSELNLSSLELGDSALYFCASSPLAFVASGANVLTFGAGSRLTVL.

The V gene is TRBV6-5, the J gene TRBJ2-1; 7 positions agree with TRBD2. CDR1 MNHEY and CDR2 SVGAGI come from the germline V gene. The trim removed 6 bases at V and 9 bases at J, leaving 8 bases unmatched. This CDR3 is built from 13 residues. DNA of the CDR3: TGTGCCAGCAGCTCAGAAGCGGGACGTGAGCAGTTCTTC. Translation: CASSSEAGREQFF.

V gene TRBV9 combines with J gene TRBJ2-5, with TRBD2 as a possible D gene (6 bases). V was trimmed by 0 bases and J by 0 bases, leaving 18 bases between them. CDR3 length equals 18 residues. CDR1 and CDR2 (germline): SGDLS, YYNGEE. The CDR3 sequence is CASSVANGVGGNQETQYF. CDR3 sequence (DNA): TGTGCCAGCAGCGTAGCTAACGGGGTTGGGGGGAACCAAGAGACCCAGTACTTC.

This clone has just a few counts. The CDR3 protein is CASSEGAAEFSPLHF. CDR3 nucleotides: TGTGCCAGCAGTGAAGGGGCAGCGGAGTTCTCGCCCCTCCACTTT. V and J are TRBV6-1 and TRBJ1-6; D ambiguous. The CDR3 totals 15 residues. In germline, CDR1 is MNHNS, CDR2 SASEGT. The ends were cut back, 1 base at V and 13 bases at J, with 17 bases in the middle.

The chain recombines TRBV7-3 with TRBJ2-1; no definite D call. Germline V CDR1 and CDR2: SGHTA, FQGTGA. The V end was cut by 4 bases, the J end by 0 bases, with 13 bases between. The length of the CDR3 is 16 residues. CDR3 nucleotides: TGTGCCAGCAGCTCTTTGCAGGCCCACTCCTACAATGAGCAGTTCTTC. This codes for CASSSLQAHSYNEQFF.

The J gene is TRBJ1-2, the V gene TRBV6-1; 7 bases line up with TRBD1. J gave up 8 bases and V 8 bases, and 8 bases lay outside the gene matches. The CDR3 totals 12 residues. From germline, CDR1 is MNHNS and CDR2 SASEGT. The CDR3 reads CASGVGGGGYTF. CDR3 sequence (DNA): TGTGCCAGCGGGGTAGGGGGCGGCGGCTACACCTTC.

This clone has more than one count but fewer than ten. The V call is TRBV7-9, the J call TRBJ1-6; D is possibly TRBD1 (6 bases). V shed 5 bases and J shed 6 bases, with 20 bases lying between them. The germline CDR1 and CDR2 sequences are SEHNR and FQNEAQ (reference sequence). The CDR3 consists of 17 residues. The CDR3 loop is CASSAAGWKGVNSPLHF. The CDR3 coding sequence is TGTGCCAGCAGCGCAGCAGGGTGGAAGGGGGTTAATTCACCCCTCCACTTT.

This rearrangement joins TRBV7-9 to TRBJ2-1, with 7 positions matching TRBD1. The junction had 8 bases not matched to a gene; V was cut back by 5 bases and J by 7 bases. CDR1 is SEHNR, CDR2 FQNEAQ, per germline (reference sequence). The CDR3 has 14 residues. CDR3 sequence reads: CASSTTGVANEQFF. DNA for the CDR3: TGTGCCAGCAGCACTACAGGGGTGGCGAATGAGCAGTTCTTC.

For the CDR3, the DNA is TGTGCCATCAGCCCCGGGACAGTAAACACTGAAGCTTTCTTT. It specifies CAISPGTVNTEAFF. The J gene is TRBJ1-1, the V gene TRBV10-3; TRBD1 aligns across 7 bases. Germline lookup yields CDR1 ENHRY and CDR2 SYGVKD. Unmatched junction bases numbered 6, after V lost 6 bases and J lost 2 bases. The CDR3 extends over 14 amino acids.

V usage is TRBV5-6 and J usage is TRBJ2-3, with 9 positions matching TRBD2. Germline values: CDR1 SGHDT, CDR2 YYEEEE. The CDR3 covers 16 residues. Unmatched junction bases numbered 7, after V lost 0 bases and J lost 5 bases. The CDR3 spells CASSLVGSGGGDTQYF. CDR3 in DNA: TGTGCCAGCAGCTTGGTAGGTAGCGGGGGAGGAGATACGCAGTATTTT.